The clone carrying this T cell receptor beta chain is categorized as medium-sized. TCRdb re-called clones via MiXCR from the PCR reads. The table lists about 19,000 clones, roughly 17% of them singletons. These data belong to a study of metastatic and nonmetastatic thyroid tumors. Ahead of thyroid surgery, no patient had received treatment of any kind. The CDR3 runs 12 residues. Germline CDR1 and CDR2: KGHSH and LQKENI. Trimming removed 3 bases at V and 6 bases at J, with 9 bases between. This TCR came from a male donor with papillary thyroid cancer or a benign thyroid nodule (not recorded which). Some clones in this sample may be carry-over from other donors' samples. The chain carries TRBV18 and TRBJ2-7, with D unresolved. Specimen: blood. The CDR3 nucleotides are TGTGCCAGCTCACCGGCGGTGGGCGAGCAGTACTTC. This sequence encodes CASSPAVGEQYF.